This is a list of T cell receptor beta chains from one sample in a study of T cell responses to AZD1222 COVID-19 vaccine. Only in-frame clones appear in the TCRdb table, and some are missing; sequencing was by immunoSEQ multiplex PCR. The table lists 85,000 to 100,000 clones, around 90% of them singletons. The material was peripheral blood, obtained on day 0 of AZD1222 vaccination. The receptors stem from an adult in good health. Each CDR3 is given with its conserved first and last residue. A D gene is named only where the DNA matches it firmly. The size of a clone is reported for some rows only, either as once, few or many, or as a class for expanded clones.

TRBV6-5,TRBJ1-1,.,.,CASRPQGSGAFF,TGTGCCAGCAGGCCACAGGGTTCTGGAGCTTTCTTT
TRBV5-4,TRBJ2-7,.,.,CASTLWPAYEQYF,TGTGCCAGCACCCTTTGGCCTGCCTACGAGCAGTACTTC
TRBV5-4,TRBJ1-1,.,.,CASSVQGRTEAFF,TGTGCCAGCAGCGTTCAGGGGAGGACTGAAGCTTTCTTT
TRBV6-2/TRBV6-3,TRBJ2-3,.,.,CASSYGPGLGQYF,TGTGCCAGCAGTTACGGTCCCGGACTTGGGCAGTATTTT
TRBV6-5,TRBJ1-1,.,.,CATGGSSIEGFF,TGTGCCACCGGAGGTTCGAGCATCGAGGGTTTCTTT
TRBV5-1,TRBJ2-5,TRBD2,.,CASSAMTSGAGETQYF,TGCGCCAGCAGCGCAATGACTAGCGGGGCAGGAGAGACCCAGTACTTC
TRBV6-5,TRBJ1-6,.,.,CASSYSRWDNSPLHF,TGTGCCAGCAGTTACTCAAGGTGGGATAATTCACCCCTCCACTTT
TRBV15,TRBJ2-1,TRBD1,.,CATSRDRDDEQFF,TGTGCCACCAGTCGGGACAGGGACGATGAGCAGTTCTTC
TRBV6-1,TRBJ1-1,.,.,CASSEGGINTEAFF,TGTGCCAGCAGTGAAGGCGGAATCAACACTGAAGCTTTCTTT
TRBV9,TRBJ1-2,.,.,CASGGRNYGYTF,TGTGCCAGCGGCGGCAGGAACTATGGCTACACCTTC
TRBV2,TRBJ2-7,TRBD2,.,CASSDGGSSYEQYF,TGTGCCAGCAGTGACGGGGGGAGCTCCTACGAGCAGTACTTC
TRBV28,TRBJ1-2,.,.,CASGLTGGPYGYTF,TGTGCCAGCGGCCTGACAGGAGGGCCCTATGGCTACACCTTC
TRBV30,TRBJ1-1,.,.,CAWSSVGRGVNTEAFF,TGTGCCTGGAGTTCAGTGGGGCGCGGGGTGAACACTGAAGCTTTCTTT
TRBV4-2,TRBJ1-3,.,once,CASSQDGVSGNTIYF,TGTGCCAGCAGCCAAGATGGGGTTTCTGGAAACACCATATATTTT
TRBV11-3,TRBJ1-1,TRBD1,.,CASSLSAGGFNTEAFF,TGTGCCAGCAGCTTATCGGCAGGGGGTTTTAACACTGAAGCTTTCTTT